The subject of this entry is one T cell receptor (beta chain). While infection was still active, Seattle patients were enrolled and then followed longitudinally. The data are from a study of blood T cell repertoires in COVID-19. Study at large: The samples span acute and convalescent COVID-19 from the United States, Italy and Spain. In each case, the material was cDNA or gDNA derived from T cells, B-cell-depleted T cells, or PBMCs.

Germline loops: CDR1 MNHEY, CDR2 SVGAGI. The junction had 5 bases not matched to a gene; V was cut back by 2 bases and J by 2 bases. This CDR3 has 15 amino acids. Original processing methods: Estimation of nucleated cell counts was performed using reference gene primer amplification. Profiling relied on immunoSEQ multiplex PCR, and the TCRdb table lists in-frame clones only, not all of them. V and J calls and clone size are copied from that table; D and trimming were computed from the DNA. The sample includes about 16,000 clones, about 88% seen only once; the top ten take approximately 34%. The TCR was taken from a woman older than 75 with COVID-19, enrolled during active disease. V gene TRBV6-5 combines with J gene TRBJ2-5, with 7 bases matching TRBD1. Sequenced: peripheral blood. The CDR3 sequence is CASSYGPGQQETQYF. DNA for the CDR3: TGTGCCAGCAGTTACGGGCCGGGACAGCAAGAGACCCAGTACTTC.